This T cell receptor beta chain was recorded in a study of blood T cells in healthy people across ages. Overall study findings and caveats: Significant beta diversity loss was already apparent by age around 40, declining roughly linearly. PBMCs were not sorted, which prevented a conclusive comparison of naive versus antigen-experienced cells. Diversity was higher, and naive CD4+ cells more numerous, in long-lived donors than in aged donors. Those diversity estimates obtained from one million T cells were thought to be underestimates.

Germline CDR1 is MNHEY and CDR2 is SVGAGI. The CDR3 is 16 amino acids. V was trimmed by 2 bases and J by 3 bases, leaving 14 bases between them. To note about this clonotype: The antigen remains unidentified.

A sample-barcoded 5' primer and a J-beta primer mix were used in a second PCR of roughly 7 to 11 cycles. One entry per CDR3 protein results from TCRdb running MiXCR on the 5' RACE reads. Counted here are about 1.4 million distinct CDR3 sequences, approximately 59% occurring once; the ten biggest clones make up 6.5% to 8%. The TCR comes from a young man in good health. V usage is TRBV6-5 and J usage is TRBJ2-4, with D perhaps matching TRBD2 (6 bases). Source material: blood. The CDR3 protein is CASSYGRQEGKNIQYF. The CDR3 DNA sequence: TGTGCCAGCAGTTACGGACGGCAGGAGGGCAAAAACATTCAGTACTTC.